The clone carrying this TCR beta chain has only a few counts. Its specificity is not known. Regarding time point: sample taken at primary tumor resection. The input material, whole RNA from tumor, nontumor lung or frozen PBMC, was sequenced unsorted. The germline gives CDR1 SGHTA, CDR2 FQGTGA. Trimming cost V 8 bases and J 4 bases, with 11 bases left between them. The CDR3 sequence is 12 residues long. These data come from a study of spatial heterogeneity in lung cancer. Whole-study context: More beta-chain than alpha-chain sequences were consistently detected.

Every cDNA TCR molecule received its own unique molecular identifier. TCRdb independently ran MiXCR on the 5' RACE reads; one entry per CDR3 protein. Of 20,000 to 25,000 distinct CDR3 sequences listed, roughly 7% are singletons. Study-wide results and caveats: Tumor TCRs that were ubiquitous and expanded showed up in blood more at resection than follow-up.

V and J are TRBV7-3 and TRBJ1-2; tentatively, D is TRBD1 (6 bases). The specimen was PBMCs, collected at surgery. The source of this sequence is a male donor with early-stage non-small cell lung cancer. The CDR3 spells CASGDTSYGYTF. The CDR3 DNA sequence: TGTGCCAGCGGGGACACGTCCTATGGCTACACCTTC. Using reference TRBV7-3 and TRBJ1-2 for the parts outside the CDR3, the full variable domain is GAGVSQTPSNKVTEKGKYVELRCDPISGHTALYWYRQSLGQGPEFLIYFQGTGAADDSGLPNDRFFAVRPEGSVSTLKIQRTERGDSAVYLCASGDTSYGYTFGSGTRLTVV.